This TCR beta chain was recorded in a study of Ad26.COV2.S vaccination and SARS-CoV-2 variants. Overall study results and limits: Vaccinees and placebo recipients showed similar non-spike TCR breadth. Individuals receiving vaccine had higher spike-specific TCR breadth than placebo recipients did. Substantial post-vaccination breadth of spike-specific CD8+ and CD4+ T cell responses was reported.

Points on this clone: Its antigen is unidentified.

V was cut by 1 base and J by 12 bases, with 15 bases left in between. The CDR3 sequence is 13 residues long. Looked up from germline, CDR1 is LGHNA and CDR2 is YNFKEQ. Sequencing used immunoSEQ multiplex PCR; TCRdb keeps in-frame clones, though not all of them. The data hold around 270,000 clones, with approximately 88% observed a single time. Treatment indicated: roughly 19 received Ad26.COV2.S at low or high dose, single or two shots; roughly 5 received placebo; per-sample allocation not given. After the first vaccine or placebo injection, samples were drawn on day 63. Ad26.COV2.S expressed prefusion-stabilized spike from the original Wuhan strain.

The chain combines TRBV4-2 with TRBJ2-5, with D unresolved. The sample here was peripheral blood, taken in a trial of Ad26.COV2.S vaccine versus placebo. The TCR originated in a person between 18 and 65 years old who received the Ad26.COV2.S COVID-19 vaccine or a placebo. Here the CDR3 reads CASSQAVVRPEYF. The CDR3 DNA follows: TGTGCCAGCAGCCAAGCTGTCGTAAGACCGGAGTACTTC.